The TCR beta chain under discussion was sequenced for a study of OX40 agonist ivuxolimab in advanced cancers. Whole-study context: Intravenous ivuxolimab at 0.01 to 10 mg/kg was given to patients every 2 weeks. Participants could have had prior anti-PD-1, anti-PD-L1 or anti-CTLA-4 therapy, and 40% had some. Dose-escalation cases comprised hepatocellular carcinoma, melanoma, renal cell or head and neck cancer.

Assay used: immunoSEQ multiplex PCR; TCRdb lists only in-frame clones, some missing. Of about 40,000 clones listed, roughly four fifths are singletons. Study-level results: CD8+ T cells showed, on average, more clonal expansion than CD4+ cells.

Germline CDR1 SGHNT, CDR2 YYREEE (reference sequence). V was clipped by 0 bases and J by 3 bases, with 6 bases between them. This CDR3 has 13 residues. Remarks on this clone: Its specificity is unknown.

The chain recombines TRBV5-4 with TRBJ2-5, with no clear D. The sample was CD4+ or CD8+ T cells sorted from blood, taken in a trial of the OX40 agonist ivuxolimab. The TCR sequence derives from an adult with an advanced solid tumor such as melanoma, head and neck, liver or kidney cancer. CDR3 sequence reads: CASSLVWKETQYF. As DNA, the CDR3 is TGTGCCAGCAGCTTGGTATGGAAAGAGACCCAGTACTTC.